The text below deals with one TCR beta chain. Antigen unknown. Other DNA sequences from this sample encode an identical CDR3 as well. Libraries were prepared by immunoSEQ multiplex PCR; TCRdb keeps only in-frame clonotypes and omits some of them. The profile shows about 78,000 clones, around 86% of them singletons. Trimming took 1 base from V and 4 from J, leaving 4 bases between them. The CDR3 is 12 amino acids. Germline V lookup: CDR1 MDHEN, CDR2 SYDVKM. The sample belongs to a study of OX40 agonist ivuxolimab in advanced cancers. Study-wide context: A mean age of around 63 years, range 23 to 79, was recorded, and approximately 85% were male. Earlier treatment with anti-PD-1, anti-PD-L1 or anti-CTLA-4 was permitted, and about 40% had received some. The study's findings and limits: Researchers did not determine the expanded peripheral T cells' antigen specificity. Dosing at 0.1 to 3.0 mg/kg was accompanied by clonal expansion of CD4+ and CD8+ blood T cells by week 6.

The specimen comprised CD4+ or CD8+ T cells sorted from blood, sampled in a trial of the OX40 agonist ivuxolimab. The receptor was derived from an adult with an advanced solid tumor such as melanoma, head and neck, liver or kidney cancer. The chain combines TRBV28 with TRBJ1-2; no definite D call. The CDR3 sequence: CASSLSSYGYTF. Here the CDR3 DNA reads TGTGCCAGCAGTTTATCATCCTATGGCTACACCTTC.